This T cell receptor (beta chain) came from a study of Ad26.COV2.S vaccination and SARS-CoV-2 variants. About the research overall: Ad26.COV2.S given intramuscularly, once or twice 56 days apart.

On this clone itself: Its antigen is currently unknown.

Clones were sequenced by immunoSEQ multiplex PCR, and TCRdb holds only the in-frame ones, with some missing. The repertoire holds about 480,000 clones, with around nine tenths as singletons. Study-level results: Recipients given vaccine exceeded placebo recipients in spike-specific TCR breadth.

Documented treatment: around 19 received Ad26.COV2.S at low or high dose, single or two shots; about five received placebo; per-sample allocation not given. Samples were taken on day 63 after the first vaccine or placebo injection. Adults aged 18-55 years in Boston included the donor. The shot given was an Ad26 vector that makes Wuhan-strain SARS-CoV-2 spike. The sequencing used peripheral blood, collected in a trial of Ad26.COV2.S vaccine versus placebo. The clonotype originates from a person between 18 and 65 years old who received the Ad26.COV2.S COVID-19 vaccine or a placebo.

The CDR3 DNA is TGTGCCAGCAGCCAAGATAGGACAGGGCCTTATGGCTACACCTTC. It specifies CASSQDRTGPYGYTF. The rearrangement uses TRBV3-1 (or the pseudogene TRBV3-2) and TRBJ1-2, with 8 bases matching TRBD1. Germline-derived CDR1 and CDR2 are LGHDT and YNNKEL (reference sequence). CDR3 length: 15 amino acids. V lost 0 bases, J lost 5 bases, and 5 bases stayed unmatched.